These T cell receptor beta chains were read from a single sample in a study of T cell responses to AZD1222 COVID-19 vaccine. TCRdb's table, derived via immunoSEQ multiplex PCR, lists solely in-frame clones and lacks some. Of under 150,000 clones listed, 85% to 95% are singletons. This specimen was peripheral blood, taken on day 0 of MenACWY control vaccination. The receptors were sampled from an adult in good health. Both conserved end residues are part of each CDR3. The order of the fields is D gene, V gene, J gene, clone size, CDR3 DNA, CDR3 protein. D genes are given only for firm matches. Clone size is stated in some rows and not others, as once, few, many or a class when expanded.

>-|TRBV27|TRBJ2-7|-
TGTGCCAGCAGTTTAAAGAGCCGGGACGTCTCCTACGAGCAGTACTTC
CASSLKSRDVSYEQYF
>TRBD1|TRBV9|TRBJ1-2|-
TGTGCCAGCAGCCCCCAATACAGGGGTAATTATGGCTACACCTTC
CASSPQYRGNYGYTF
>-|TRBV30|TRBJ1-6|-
TGTGCCTGGAGTGTTATAAATTCCTATAATTCACCCCTCCACTTT
CAWSVINSYNSPLHF
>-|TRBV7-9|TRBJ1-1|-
TGTGCCAGCAGCCGAGGCGTCCTTAAAGCTTTCTTT
CASSRGVLKAFF
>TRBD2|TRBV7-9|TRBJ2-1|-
TGTGCCAGCAGCTCCAATTTACTAGCGGGGGGGCCGGATGAGCAGTTCTTC
CASSSNLLAGGPDEQFF
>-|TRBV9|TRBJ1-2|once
TGTGCCAGCAGCGTAGCCGAGGGGAACTATGGCTACACCTTC
CASSVAEGNYGYTF
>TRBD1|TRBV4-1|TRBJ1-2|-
TGCGCCAGCAGGCCGCAACACGGACAGGGGACATATAACTATGGCTACACCTTC
CASRPQHGQGTYNYGYTF
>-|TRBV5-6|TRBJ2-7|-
TGTGCCAGCAGCTTGGGGACTAACTACGAGCAGTACTTC
CASSLGTNYEQYF
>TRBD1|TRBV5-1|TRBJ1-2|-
TGCGCCAGCAGCTTGGACGGGACAGGTCGCGAGCATGGCTACACCTTC
CASSLDGTGREHGYTF
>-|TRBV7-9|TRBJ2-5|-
TGTGCCAGCAGCTTGAATCCAGGGATGGAGACCCAGTACTTC
CASSLNPGMETQYF
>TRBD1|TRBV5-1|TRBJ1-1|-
TGCGCCAGCAGCTTTGGGACAGCCCTCGGGGCTGAAGCTTTCTTT
CASSFGTALGAEAFF
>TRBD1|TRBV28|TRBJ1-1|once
TGTGCCAGCAGGGACAGGGGTATGGGGAACACTGAAGCTTTCTTT
CASRDRGMGNTEAFF
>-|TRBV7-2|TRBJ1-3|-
TGTGCCAGCAGCGCCCAGCATTCTGGAAACACCATATATTTT
CASSAQHSGNTIYF
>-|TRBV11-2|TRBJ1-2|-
TGTGCCAGCAGCCCGCCTGCGGGCCGGTGGCCTGGCTACACCTTC
CASSPPAGRWPGYTF
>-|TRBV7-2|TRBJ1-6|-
TGTGCCAGCAGCTTAGAAGGGGGCTATAATTCACCCCTCCACTTT
CASSLEGGYNSPLHF
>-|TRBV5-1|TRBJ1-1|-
TGCGCCAGCAGCTTGGGACAGTCAAACACTGAAGCTTTCTTT
CASSLGQSNTEAFF
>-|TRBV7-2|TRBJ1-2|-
TGTGCCAGCAGCATTAGTAGGGATGCCTATGGCTACACCTTC
CASSISRDAYGYTF
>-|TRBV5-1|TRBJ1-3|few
TGCGCCAGCAGCTTGGACAGCACAGACACCATATATTTT
CASSLDSTDTIYF
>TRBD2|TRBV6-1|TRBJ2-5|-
TGTGCCAGCAGTGAAGCGGCGGGGGGACAAGAGACCCAGTACTTC
CASSEAAGGQETQYF
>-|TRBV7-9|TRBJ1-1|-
TGTGCCAGCAGTACCCATAAAGCATTAAACACTGAAGCTTTCTTT
CASSTHKALNTEAFF
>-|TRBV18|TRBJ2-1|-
TGTGCCAGCTCAGACCTCCGAGGACTGCTAAAGAATGAGCAGTTCTTC
CASSDLRGLLKNEQFF
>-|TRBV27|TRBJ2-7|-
TGTGCCAGCAGAGGGACTCTGGGTTTGTACGAGCAGTACTTC
CASRGTLGLYEQYF
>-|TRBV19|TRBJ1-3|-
TGTGCCAGTACGGATGGTCAGCTTCGTTACTCTGGAAACACCATATATTTT
CASTDGQLRYSGNTIYF
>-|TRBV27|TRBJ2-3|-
TGTGCCAGCAGTCGAGGGAGGAGGCCCTCAGATACGCAGTATTTT
CASSRGRRPSDTQYF
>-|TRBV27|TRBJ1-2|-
TGTGCCAGCAGTTTAGGACCAAACGGGTCCTATGGCTACACCTTC
CASSLGPNGSYGYTF
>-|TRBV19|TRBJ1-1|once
TGTGCCAGTAGGTATTTCACTGAAGCTTTCTTT
CASRYFTEAFF
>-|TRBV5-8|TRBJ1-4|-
TGTGCCAGCAGCCTCGACAGGAATCGTGAAAAACTGTTTTTT
CASSLDRNREKLFF
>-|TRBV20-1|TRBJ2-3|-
TGCAGTGCCTTAAACGGAGATACGCAGTATTTT
CSALNGDTQYF
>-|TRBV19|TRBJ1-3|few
TGTGCCAGCGCCCGGGGCGGGCCAGGAAACACCATATATTTT
CASARGGPGNTIYF
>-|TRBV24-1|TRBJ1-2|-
TGTGCCACCAGTCAGGGTGGCTATGGCTACACCTTC
CATSQGGYGYTF
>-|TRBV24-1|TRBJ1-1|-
TGTGCCACCAGTGATTTACTTTCCACTGAAGCTTTCTTT
CATSDLLSTEAFF
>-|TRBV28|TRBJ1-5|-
TGTGCCAGCAACGCATGGGGGGCTTGGCAGCCCCAGCATTTT
CASNAWGAWQPQHF
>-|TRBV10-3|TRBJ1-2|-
TGTGCCAGGAAGGGTGGGGGCTACACCTTC
CARKGGGYTF
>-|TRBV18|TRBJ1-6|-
TGTGCCAGCTCACCGGGGGTGGGGCAGCATTCACCCCTCCACTTT
CASSPGVGQHSPLHF
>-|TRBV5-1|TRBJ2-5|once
TGCGCCAGCAGACCTCGCGGGGCGAGGGCTGTTGGTCAAGAGACCCAGTACTTC
CASRPRGARAVGQETQYF
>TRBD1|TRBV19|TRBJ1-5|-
TGTGCCACCCAACTGGGACAGGGGATAGGGAATCAGCCCCAGCATTTT
CATQLGQGIGNQPQHF
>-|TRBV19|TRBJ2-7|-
TGTGCCAGTAGCCGGGACCAATCCTACGAGCAGTACTTC
CASSRDQSYEQYF
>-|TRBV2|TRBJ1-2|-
TGTGCCAGCAGTGACAAGAGGGAAGAACCCTATGGCTACACCTTC
CASSDKREEPYGYTF
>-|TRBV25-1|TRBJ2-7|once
TGTGCCAGCAGTGAATTTACCGGAGTCTCCTACGAGCAGTACTTC
CASSEFTGVSYEQYF
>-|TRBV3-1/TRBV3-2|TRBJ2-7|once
TGTGCCAGCAGCCAACAGAATGGGCCCTACGAGCAGTACTTC
CASSQQNGPYEQYF
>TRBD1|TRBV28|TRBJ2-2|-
TGTGCCGCTGGGGGGACAGGCTCCACCGGGGAGCTGTTTTTT
CAAGGTGSTGELFF
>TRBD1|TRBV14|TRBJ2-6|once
TGTGCCAGCAGCCTGGGACAGATCCTTTCTGGGGCCAACGTCCTGACTTTC
CASSLGQILSGANVLTF
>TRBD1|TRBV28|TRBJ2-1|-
TGTGCCAGCATTGGACAGGGCGAGGATGAGCAGTTCTTC
CASIGQGEDEQFF
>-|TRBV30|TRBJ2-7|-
TGTGCCTGGAGTGTGCAGGGACCTACATCCTACGAGCAGTACTTC
CAWSVQGPTSYEQYF
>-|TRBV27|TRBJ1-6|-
TGTGCCAGCAGTTTTTCTTGGAATTCACCCCTCCACTTT
CASSFSWNSPLHF
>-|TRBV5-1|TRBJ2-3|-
TGCGCCAGCAGCTTGGATCGGGGGGATACGCAGTATTTT
CASSLDRGDTQYF
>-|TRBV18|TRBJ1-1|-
TGTGCCAGCTCGCTCTACGAAGGGAACACTGAAGCTTTCTTT
CASSLYEGNTEAFF
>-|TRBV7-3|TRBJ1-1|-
TGTGCCAGCAGCTCGGGGGGGATGACAATGAACACTGAAGCTTTCTTT
CASSSGGMTMNTEAFF
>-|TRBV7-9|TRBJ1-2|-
TGTGCCAGCAGCTTGTGGGGGCTTGACTATGGCTACACCTTC
CASSLWGLDYGYTF
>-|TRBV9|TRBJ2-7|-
TGTGCCAGCAACCCTCAGGGGGGGGCCTACGAGCAGTACTTC
CASNPQGGAYEQYF
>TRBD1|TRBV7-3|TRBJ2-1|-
TGTGCCAGCAGCTCCGGGACAGGGGGTAGTGAGCAGTTCTTC
CASSSGTGGSEQFF
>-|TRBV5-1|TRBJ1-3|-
TGCGCCAGCAGTCCTTCTGCACAGAGCTCTGGAAACACCATATATTTT
CASSPSAQSSGNTIYF
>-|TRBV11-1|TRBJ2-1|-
TGTGCCAGCAGCCCCCAGGGAAATGAGCAGTTCTTC
CASSPQGNEQFF
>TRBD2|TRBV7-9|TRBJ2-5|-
TGTGCCAGCAACCGGCTAGCGGGGGAAGAGACCCAGTACTTC
CASNRLAGEETQYF
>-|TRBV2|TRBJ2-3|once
TGTGCCAGCAGTGCCCAGAGTAGCACAGATACGCAGTATTTT
CASSAQSSTDTQYF
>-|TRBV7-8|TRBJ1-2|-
TGTGCCAGCAGCTTAGGAGGGGACTATGGCTACACCTTC
CASSLGGDYGYTF
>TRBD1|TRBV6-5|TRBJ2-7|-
TGTGCCAGCAGCAGTGGACAGGGCCTCTACGAGCAGTACTTC
CASSSGQGLYEQYF
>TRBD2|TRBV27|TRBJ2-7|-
TGTGCCAGCAGTTTACTAGCGGGAACCACCTACGAGCAGTACTTC
CASSLLAGTTYEQYF
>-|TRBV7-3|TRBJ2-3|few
TGTGCCAGCAGCTCCGGGCTCCTAATCACAGATACGCAGTATTTT
CASSSGLLITDTQYF